This TCR beta chain was identified in a study of T-cell memory formation after mild COVID-19. Study in general: TCR clusters mostly belonged to single donors. Study-level results: Clones that contracted from day 15 to 85 had balanced CD4/CD8; later expanders were CD4+ biased. Shrinking CD4+ clones resided mostly in CM and EM, and CD8+ ones in EMRA.

Comments on this clonotype: Its target is not known.

One entry per CDR3 protein, called by TCRdb with MiXCR from the 5' RACE reads. The sample yields about 68,000 distinct CDR3 sequences, approximately 16% seen once. V was trimmed by 6 bases and J by 1 base, leaving 10 bases between them. CDR1 and CDR2 (germline): SGHRS, YFSETQ. This CDR3 region has 13 residues. The sequence derives from an adult woman who had mild COVID-19 (a few samples of this study predate the infection). Cell type and time point are not known. Material: PBMCs or a T cell subset sorted from them (not recorded which). The V call is TRBV5-1, the J call TRBJ1-1, with D maybe TRBD1 (5 bases). In DNA form, the CDR3 reads TGCGCCAGCACACCCCAGGGGAACACTGAAGCTTTCTTT. Amino acid sequence: CASTPQGNTEAFF.